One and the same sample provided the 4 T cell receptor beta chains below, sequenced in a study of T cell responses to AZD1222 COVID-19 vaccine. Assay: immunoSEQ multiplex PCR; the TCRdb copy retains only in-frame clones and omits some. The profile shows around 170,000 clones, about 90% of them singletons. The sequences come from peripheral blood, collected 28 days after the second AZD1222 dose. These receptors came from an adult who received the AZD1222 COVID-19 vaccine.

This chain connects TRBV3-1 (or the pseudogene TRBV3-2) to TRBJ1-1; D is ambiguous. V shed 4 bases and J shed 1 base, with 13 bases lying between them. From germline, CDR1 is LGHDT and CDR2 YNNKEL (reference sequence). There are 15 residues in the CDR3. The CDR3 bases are TGTGCCAGCAGCCCGAGGTACCGCGGGAACACTGAAGCTTTCTTT. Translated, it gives CASSPRYRGNTEAFF.

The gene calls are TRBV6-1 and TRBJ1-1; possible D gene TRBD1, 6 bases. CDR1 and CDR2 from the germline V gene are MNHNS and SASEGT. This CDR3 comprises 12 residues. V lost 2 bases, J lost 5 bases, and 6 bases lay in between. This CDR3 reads CASSETGTEAFF. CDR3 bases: TGTGCCAGCAGTGAAACAGGGACTGAAGCTTTCTTT.

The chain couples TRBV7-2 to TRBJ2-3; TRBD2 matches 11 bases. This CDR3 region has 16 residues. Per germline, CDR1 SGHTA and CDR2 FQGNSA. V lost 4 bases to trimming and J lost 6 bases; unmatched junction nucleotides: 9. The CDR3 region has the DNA TGTGCCAGCAGCTCAACCCTAGCGGGGGGCCGGGATACGCAGTATTTT. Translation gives CASSSTLAGGRDTQYF.

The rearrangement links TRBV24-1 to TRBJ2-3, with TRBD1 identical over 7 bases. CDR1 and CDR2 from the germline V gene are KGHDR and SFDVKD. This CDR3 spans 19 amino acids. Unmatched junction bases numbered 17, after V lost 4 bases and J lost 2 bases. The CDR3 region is CATSERSGTVLGITDTQYF. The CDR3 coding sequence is TGTGCCACCAGTGAACGATCCGGGACAGTTCTGGGAATCACAGATACGCAGTATTTT.